The next 21 T cell receptor beta chains were all read from a single sample in a study of cytomegalovirus exposure and HLA in healthy donors. Clones were sequenced by immunoSEQ multiplex PCR, and TCRdb holds only the in-frame ones, with some missing. The table has approximately 160,000 clones, approximately 88% seen once. Sequencing was performed on PBMCs. These receptors were obtained from a man in his thirties or forties in good health and CMV-seropositive.

This rearrangement joins TRBV4-2 to TRBJ2-3; 8 bases are shared with TRBD2. CDR3 length: 15 amino acids. Unmatched junction bases numbered 4, after V lost 3 bases and J lost 2 bases. Germline-derived CDR1 and CDR2 are LGHNA and YNFKEQ. This chain's CDR3 is CASSQLSGDTDTQYF. CDR3 DNA sequence: TGTGCCAGCAGCCAGCTTAGCGGGGACACAGATACGCAGTATTTT.

DNA of the CDR3: TGCGCCAGCAGCCCCTTTTTAGGGGGCTCCTACGAGCAGTACTTC. This sequence encodes CASSPFLGGSYEQYF. The rearrangement links TRBV4-1 to TRBJ2-7; tentatively, D is TRBD1 (6 bases). Germline V gives CDR1 MGHRA, CDR2 YSYEKL. V shed 4 bases and J shed 0 bases, with 13 bases lying between them. This CDR3 region has 15 residues.

The chain combines TRBV5-1 with TRBJ1-1; D may be TRBD1 (6 bases). CDR1 and CDR2 from the germline V gene are SGHRS and YFSETQ. Trimming removed 0 bases at V and 3 bases at J, with 12 bases between. This CDR3 comprises 15 residues. The DNA of the CDR3 is TGCGCCAGCAGCTTGGGAGGGGGTCTAGACACTGAAGCTTTCTTT. It yields the protein CASSLGGGLDTEAFF.

The genes are TRBV10-3 and TRBJ2-7, with TRBD2 identical over 7 bases. V trimming: 3 bases; J trimming: 2 bases; junction bases outside the gene matches: 13. Looked up from germline, CDR1 is ENHRY and CDR2 is SYGVKD. This CDR3 has 17 amino acids. CDR3 nucleotides: TGTGCCATCAGTGAAGGTGGGGGGGTTCGGAAAGCCTACGAGCAGTACTTC. Translating it yields CAISEGGGVRKAYEQYF.

The CDR3 reads CASTPGGGAYIVYEQYF. Here the CDR3 DNA reads TGCGCCAGCACCCCGGGGGGCGGTGCATATATTGTCTACGAGCAGTACTTC. The gene calls are TRBV5-1 and TRBJ2-7; perhaps TRBD2 as D (7 bases). Trimming left V 6 bases short and J 3 bases short, with 25 bases between. The CDR3 extends over 17 amino acids. CDR1 SGHRS and CDR2 YFSETQ come from the germline V gene.

The chain uses TRBV4-3 and TRBJ2-5, with a weak D call TRBD1 (5 bases). Germline V gene sequence: CDR1 LGHNA, CDR2 YSLEER. The CDR3 is made up of 15 amino acids. Trimming cost V 0 bases and J 1 base, with 9 bases left between them. The CDR3: CASSQDAQAQETQYF. The CDR3 coding sequence is TGCGCCAGCAGCCAAGATGCACAGGCCCAAGAGACCCAGTACTTC.

In this sample, this clone turned up once. The J gene is TRBJ2-5, the V gene TRBV28; TRBD1 matches at 7 bases. The CDR3 totals 15 residues. V lost 6 bases and J lost 5; bases outside the gene matches: 12. CDR1 is MDHEN, CDR2 SYDVKM, per germline. The CDR3 DNA follows: TGTGCCAGCAGACCCGGGACAGTCCTGCGGGAGACCCAGTACTTC. It is translated as CASRPGTVLRETQYF.

The rearrangement links TRBV18 to TRBJ1-1, with D perhaps matching TRBD1 (5 bases). Germline CDR1 is KGHSH and CDR2 is LQKENI. The CDR3 extends over 13 amino acids. The ends were cut back, 8 bases at V and 1 base at J, with 11 bases in the middle. CDR3 amino acids: CASGRERNTEAFF. The CDR3 nucleotides are TGTGCCAGCGGCAGGGAAAGGAACACTGAAGCTTTCTTT.

CDR3 DNA sequence: TGTGCCAGCAGCCTAGCGGGAGGGCCGGGCACAGATACGCAGTATTTT. Translated, it gives CASSLAGGPGTDTQYF. The chain joins TRBV11-2 to TRBJ2-3, with TRBD2 matching 12 bases. Germline V gene data show CDR1 as SGHAT and CDR2 as FQNNGV. The CDR3 consists of 16 residues. V shed 5 bases, J shed 1 base, and the junction held 4 bases outside the gene matches.

The rearrangement uses TRBV27 and TRBJ1-4; D is perhaps TRBD1 (5 bases). V dropped 3 bases and J dropped 1 base, with 15 bases sitting between them. Germline CDR1 MNHEY, CDR2 SMNVEV (reference sequence). This CDR3 comprises 17 residues. CDR3 nucleotide sequence: TGTGCCAGCAGTTTCCGCCTTAGGAGGGGAACTAATGAAAAACTGTTTTTT. Translated: CASSFRLRRGTNEKLFF.

In its sample, this clone was seen a few times. V is TRBV29-1 and J is TRBJ1-5; the D gene is possibly TRBD1 (6 bases). Looked up from germline, CDR1 is SQVTM and CDR2 is ANQGSEA. Trimming took off 6 bases at V and 12 bases at J, with 15 bases between the two ends. The CDR3 spans 11 residues. The CDR3 nucleotides are TGCAGCGTGCAGACAGGTTCGCTCCAGCATTTT. Translated: CSVQTGSLQHF.

V is TRBV6-6 and J is TRBJ1-3, with no clear D. The V end lost 7 bases, the J end lost 9 bases, and 10 bases lay between the germline ends. The CDR3 extends over 11 amino acids. From germline, CDR1 is MNHNY and CDR2 SVGAGI (reference sequence). CDR3 DNA: TGTGCCAGCACCACCGGAGGCACCATATATTTT. Residues: CASTTGGTIYF.

The J gene is TRBJ2-1, the V gene TRBV14; D unclear. V was trimmed by 4 bases and J by 0 bases, leaving 7 bases between them. CDR3 length equals 14 residues. CDR1 is SGHDN and CDR2 is FVKESK in the germline V gene. As DNA, the CDR3 is TGTGCCAGCAGCCTATTCGGCTCCTACAATGAGCAGTTCTTC. As protein: CASSLFGSYNEQFF.

This clone was seen only once. This chain joins TRBV7-9 and TRBJ2-1; perhaps TRBD1 as D (5 bases). V dropped 1 base and J dropped 4 bases, with 14 bases sitting between them. The CDR3 is 16 residues long. Germline V gene data show CDR1 as SEHNR and CDR2 as FQNEAQ (reference sequence). CDR3 loop: CASSLDGALRYNEQFF. The CDR3 DNA reads as TGTGCCAGCAGCTTAGATGGGGCTCTGCGGTACAATGAGCAGTTCTTC.

The chain employs TRBV19 and TRBJ1-5; tentatively, D is TRBD1 (6 bases). Germline CDR1 LNHDA, CDR2 SQIVND (reference sequence). The germline V and J ends were trimmed by 0 bases and 9 bases, with 12 bases remaining between them. CDR3 length equals 14 residues. The CDR3 loop is CASSIDREGGPQHF. CDR3 nucleotides: TGTGCCAGTAGTATAGATCGGGAAGGGGGGCCCCAGCATTTT.

J is TRBJ2-1 and V is TRBV11-3; 15 bases map to TRBD2. This CDR3 comprises 15 residues. V dropped 4 bases and J dropped 6; count of bases not matched to a gene: 1. Per germline, CDR1 SGHNT and CDR2 YENEEA. The CDR3 nucleotides are TGTGCCAGCAGCTGGACTAGCGGGAGGGCCAATGAGCAGTTCTTC. Its protein is CASSWTSGRANEQFF.

The CDR3 nucleotides are TGTGCCAGTAGTATAGGACTAGCAGATCTACAGCAGTACTTC. Its protein product is CASSIGLADLQQYF. The chain uses TRBV19 and TRBJ2-7; 7 bases match TRBD2. With V trimmed by 1 base and J by 8 bases, 8 bases remained unmatched. The CDR3 runs 14 residues. The germline CDR1 and CDR2 sequences are LNHDA and SQIVND (reference sequence).

The chain is built from TRBV27 and TRBJ2-1, with 10 bases lining up with TRBD2. CDR1 and CDR2 (germline): MNHEY, SMNVEV (reference sequence). V lost 3 bases to trimming and J lost 7 bases; unmatched junction nucleotides: 12. The CDR3 loop spans 17 amino acids. The CDR3 spells CASSFRRLAGVGNEQFF. The CDR3 region has the DNA TGTGCCAGCAGTTTTCGAAGGCTAGCGGGAGTTGGGAATGAGCAGTTCTTC.

The rearrangement links TRBV11-1 to TRBJ1-1; D ambiguous. The CDR3 runs to 13 residues. CDR1 SGHAT and CDR2 FQDESV come from the germline V gene (reference sequence). V was cut by 1 base and J by 2 bases, with 5 bases left in between. In DNA, the CDR3 is TGTGCCAGCAGCTTAGTATTAAACACTGAAGCTTTCTTT. Translation gives CASSLVLNTEAFF.

The chain employs TRBV4-1 and TRBJ2-7, with 9 bases that match TRBD2. Germline V gene sequence: CDR1 MGHRA, CDR2 YSYEKL. The CDR3 is 15 amino acids. The V gene end was trimmed by 4 bases and the J gene end by 6 bases; junction bases not matched to a gene: 10. This CDR3 reads CASSPGVREGPEQYF. CDR3 coding DNA: TGCGCCAGCAGCCCAGGGGTGCGGGAGGGCCCCGAGCAGTACTTC.

The gene calls are TRBV7-9 and TRBJ2-4; TRBD1 matches 8 bases. V shed 6 bases, J shed 3 bases, and the junction held 7 bases outside the gene matches. CDR3 length: 15 amino acids. Germline V gene lookup returns CDR1 SEHNR and CDR2 FQNEAQ (reference sequence). DNA of the CDR3: TGTGCCAGCAGTGCACAGGGGGTCGGCAAAAACATTCAGTACTTC. Protein product: CASSAQGVGKNIQYF.